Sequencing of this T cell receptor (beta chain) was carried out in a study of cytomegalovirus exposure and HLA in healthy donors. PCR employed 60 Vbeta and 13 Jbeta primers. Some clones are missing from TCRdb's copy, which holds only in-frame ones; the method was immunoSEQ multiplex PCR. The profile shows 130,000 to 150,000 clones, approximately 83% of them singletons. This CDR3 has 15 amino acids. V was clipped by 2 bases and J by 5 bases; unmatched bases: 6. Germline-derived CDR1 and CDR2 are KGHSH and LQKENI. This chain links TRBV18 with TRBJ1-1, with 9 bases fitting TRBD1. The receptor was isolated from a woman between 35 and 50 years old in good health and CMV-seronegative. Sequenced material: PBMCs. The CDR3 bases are TGTGCCAGCTCACCAGGGGACAGGGTCGGGACTGAAGCTTTCTTT. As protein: CASSPGDRVGTEAFF.